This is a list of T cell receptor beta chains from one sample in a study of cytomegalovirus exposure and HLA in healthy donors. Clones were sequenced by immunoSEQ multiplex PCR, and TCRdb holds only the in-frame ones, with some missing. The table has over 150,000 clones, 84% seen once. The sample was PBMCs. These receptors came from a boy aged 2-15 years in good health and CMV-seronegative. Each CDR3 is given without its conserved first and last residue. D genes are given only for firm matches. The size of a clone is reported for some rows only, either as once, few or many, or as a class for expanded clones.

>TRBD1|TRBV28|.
ASSPTPTGGDIGYT
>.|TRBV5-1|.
ASSLVDGFGEQY
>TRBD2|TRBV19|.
ASSPTNGLAGLGQF
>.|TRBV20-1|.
SARGWAEQY
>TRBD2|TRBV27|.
ASSLGLAGGADNEQF
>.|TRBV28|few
ASSPGTFYGANVLT
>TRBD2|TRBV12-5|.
ASGPRGSGRPEQY
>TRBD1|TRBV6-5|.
ASSYSPRGREYT
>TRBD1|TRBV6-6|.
ASSNQGVPNEKLF
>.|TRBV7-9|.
ASSLPGMETQY
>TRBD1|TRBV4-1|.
ASKGQQGNYEQY
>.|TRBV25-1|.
ASSGDSYNEQF
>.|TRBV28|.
ASSFLNQGGGGYT
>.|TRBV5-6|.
ASSLDRVSYEQY
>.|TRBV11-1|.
ASSIGRGYEKLF
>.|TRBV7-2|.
ASSLDQGSMNTDTQY
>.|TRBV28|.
ASTRQASYGYT
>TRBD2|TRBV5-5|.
ASSFGLAEGTYEQY
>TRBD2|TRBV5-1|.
ASSLGTSGRAPDTQY
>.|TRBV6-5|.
ASSLGTGGNTEAF
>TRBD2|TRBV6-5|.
ASSMTSGKETQY
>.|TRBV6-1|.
ASSEAWAGRTEAF
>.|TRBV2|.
ASSPGFEAF
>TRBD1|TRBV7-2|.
ASSRQGMNTEAF
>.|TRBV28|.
ASSRAVPYQETQY
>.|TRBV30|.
AWSVRGGTEAF
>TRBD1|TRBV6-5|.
ASSFLGQGNEKLF
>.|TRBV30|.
AWGVSRVPGNTIY
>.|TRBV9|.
ASSVDLRSSYEQY
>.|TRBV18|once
ASSPTGMNQPQH
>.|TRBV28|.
ASSQGLANEKLF
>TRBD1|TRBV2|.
ASALGQGDIQY
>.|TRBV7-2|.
ASSSTGTLDEKLF
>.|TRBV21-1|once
ASQGDSAYEQY
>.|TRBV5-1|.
ASSSRDSQATYEQY
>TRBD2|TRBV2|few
ASSGEGTITGELF
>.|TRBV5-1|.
ASSLGGGIGADTQY
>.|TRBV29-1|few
SVDRSEETQY
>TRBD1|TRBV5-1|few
ASSGETGTETGELF
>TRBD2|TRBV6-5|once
ASSQPGGGRETQY
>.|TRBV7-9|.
ASSPTYEQY
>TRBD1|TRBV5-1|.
ASRVDRAQETQY